This T cell receptor beta chain is drawn from a study of cytomegalovirus exposure and HLA in healthy donors. This clone was found a few times. The CDR3 totals 15 residues. V was pared by 4 bases and J by 7 bases, with 5 bases of the junction left unmatched. CDR1 WNHNN and CDR2 SYGVQD come from the germline V gene (reference sequence). This PCR relied on a set of 60 Vbeta primers and 13 Jbeta primers. Profiled with immunoSEQ multiplex PCR; TCRdb holds only in-frame clones, not every one. The sample yields about 100,000 clones, about 76% seen once. This chain connects TRBV10-1 to TRBJ2-1; 12 bases agree with TRBD2. The source material was PBMCs. The source of this sequence is a man in his forties or fifties in good health and CMV-seropositive. The CDR3 reads CASSVNLAGGNEQFF. CDR3 nucleotide sequence: TGCGCCAGCAGTGTTAATCTAGCGGGAGGGAATGAGCAGTTCTTC.